The 3 T cell receptor beta chains listed next were all sequenced from one sample in a study of blood T cell repertoires in COVID-19. Only in-frame clones appear in the TCRdb table, and some are missing; sequencing was by immunoSEQ multiplex PCR. The sample lists some 130,000 clones; about 80% were seen once. Specimen: peripheral blood. The receptors originated from a man aged 60-69 years with acute or convalescent COVID-19.

The sample holds one count of this clone. The rearrangement uses TRBV5-4 and TRBJ2-7; TRBD2 agrees at 10 bases. Looked up from germline, CDR1 is SGHNT and CDR2 is YYREEE (reference sequence). The CDR3 extends over 16 amino acids. The trim removed 0 bases at V and 5 bases at J, leaving 8 bases unmatched. CDR3 in DNA: TGTGCCAGCAGCTTGGGGAGCGGGAGGGCTTCCCACGAGCAGTACTTC. Translating gives CASSLGSGRASHEQYF. The whole variable domain, remainder taken from reference TRBV5-4 and TRBJ2-7, is ETGVTQSPTHLIKTRGQQVTLRCSSQSGHNTVSWYQQALGQGPQFIFQYYREEENGRGNFPPRFSGLQFPNYSSELNVNALELDDSALYLCASSLGSGRASHEQYFGPGTRLTVT.

Concerning this clone: In the same sample, other DNA sequences code for this CDR3. The CDR3: CASSQVRGTEAFF. The CDR3 nucleotides read TGTGCCAGCAGCCAAGTTCGGGGCACTGAAGCTTTCTTT. V is TRBV3-1 (or the pseudogene TRBV3-2) and J is TRBJ1-1; D unclear. The V gene lost 1 base and the J gene lost 4 bases, with 7 bases spanning the gap. The CDR3 has 13 residues. The germline V gene has CDR1 LGHDT and CDR2 YNNKEL (reference sequence).

Here the CDR3 reads CASSQDAGMSNQPQHF. For the CDR3, the DNA is TGTGCCAGCAGCCAAGATGCGGGAATGAGCAATCAGCCCCAGCATTTT. The V and J genes are TRBV3-1 (or the pseudogene TRBV3-2) and TRBJ1-5, with D hard to call. Trimming removed 0 bases at V and 1 base at J, with 10 bases between. CDR1 LGHDT and CDR2 YNNKEL come from the germline V gene (reference sequence). The CDR3 length is 16 residues.